These T cell receptor beta chains were read from a single sample in a study of T-cell reconstitution after alpha-beta-depleted transplantation in children. TCRdb fed the PCR reads into MiXCR, producing one record per CDR3 protein. The sample shows some 600,000 distinct CDR3 sequences, over 10% of them seen only once. Specimen: PBMCs, mostly from graft donor cells, collected 360 days after TCRalphabeta/CD19-depleted stem cell transplant. The receptors were gathered from a male patient under 18 who had a stem cell transplant for acute myeloid leukemia, so the T cells may come from the graft donor. Each CDR3 is given with its conserved first and last residue. Fields, in order: J gene, V gene, clone size, D gene, CDR3 protein, CDR3 DNA. The D gene is left open where the match is weak. A clone size is listed for some rows: how often the clone was seen (once, few, many), or a class if it is expanded.

TRBJ2-1	TRBV11-1	few	-	CASSQPGLSYNEQFF	TGTGCCAGCAGCCAACCGGGACTCTCCTACAATGAGCAGTTCTTC
TRBJ2-1	TRBV12-3/TRBV12-4	-	TRBD2	CASSGLAGPRSNYNEQFF	TGTGCCAGCAGCGGACTAGCGGGACCTCGGAGTAATTACAATGAGCAGTTCTTC
TRBJ2-2	TRBV5-1	-	TRBD2	CASSSLLAGGPGGELFF	TGCGCCAGCAGCTCCCTACTAGCGGGAGGGCCCGGCGGGGAGCTGTTTTTT
TRBJ2-1	TRBV10-3	few	-	CAISESDEIYNEQFF	TGTGCCATCAGTGAGTCAGACGAGATCTACAATGAGCAGTTCTTC
TRBJ2-1	TRBV5-1	many	-	CASSLVKGGSYNEQFF	TGCGCCAGCAGCTTGGTTAAAGGGGGTTCCTACAATGAGCAGTTCTTC
TRBJ1-4	TRBV6-5	-	-	CASSSPGGAEEKLFF	TGTGCCAGCAGTTCCCCCGGAGGGGCAGAGGAAAAACTGTTTTTT
TRBJ1-2	TRBV28	few	-	CASSSVVSRGGYTF	TGTGCCAGCAGTTCGGTTGTTTCTCGAGGTGGCTACACCTTC
TRBJ1-4	TRBV20-1	few	TRBD1	CSAYRDSGAINEKLFF	TGCAGTGCGTACCGGGACAGTGGGGCCATTAATGAAAAACTGTTTTTT
TRBJ2-5	TRBV12-3/TRBV12-4	-	TRBD1	CASSSWTGVSQETQYF	TGTGCCAGCAGTTCGTGGACAGGGGTGAGCCAAGAGACCCAGTACTTC
TRBJ2-1	TRBV5-1	few	TRBD1	CASSLRQGDEQFF	TGCGCCAGCAGCCTTAGACAGGGTGATGAGCAGTTCTTC
TRBJ2-1	TRBV6-1	few	TRBD1	CASSLTGTGRSYNEQFF	TGTGCCAGCAGCCTAACCGGGACAGGTCGCTCCTACAATGAGCAGTTCTTC